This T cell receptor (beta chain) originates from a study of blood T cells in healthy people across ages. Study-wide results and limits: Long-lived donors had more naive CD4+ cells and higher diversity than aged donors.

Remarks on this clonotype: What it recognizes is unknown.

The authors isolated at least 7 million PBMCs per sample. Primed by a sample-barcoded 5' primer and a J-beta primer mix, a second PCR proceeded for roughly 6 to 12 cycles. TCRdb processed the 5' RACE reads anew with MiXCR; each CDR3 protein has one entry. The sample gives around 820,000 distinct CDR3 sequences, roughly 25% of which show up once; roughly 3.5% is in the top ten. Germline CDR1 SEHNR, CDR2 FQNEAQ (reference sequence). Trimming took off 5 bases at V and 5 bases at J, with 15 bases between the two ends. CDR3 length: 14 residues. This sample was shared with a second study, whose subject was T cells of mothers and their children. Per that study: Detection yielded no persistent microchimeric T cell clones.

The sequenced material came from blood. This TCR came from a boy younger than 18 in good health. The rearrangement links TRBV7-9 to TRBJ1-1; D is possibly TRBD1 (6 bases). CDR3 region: CASSAATGATEAFF. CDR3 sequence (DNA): TGTGCCAGCAGCGCAGCGACAGGAGCTACTGAAGCTTTCTTT.